These T cell receptor beta chains were read from a single sample in a study of CD4 T cells in relation to SARS-CoV-2 and coronaviruses. The table came from immunoSEQ multiplex PCR; TCRdb's copy has only in-frame clones and leaves some out. The profile covers 19,000 or so clones, with roughly 80% appearing a single time and about 20% taken by the ten largest. No antigens are known for them. Sample: CD4+ T cells from PBMCs, cultured in vitro. All receptors derive from a human donor in good health. The CDR3 runs from the conserved cysteine through the conserved F or W. The D gene is left open where the match is weak. Clone size appears in some rows only: once, few, many, or a class for an expanded clone.

clone size	V gene	D gene	J gene	CDR3 DNA	CDR3 protein
-	TRBV30	TRBD2	TRBJ2-3	TGTGCCTGGAGTGGACTAGCGGGAGGCACAGATACGCAGTATTTT	CAWSGLAGGTDTQYF
-	TRBV18	-	TRBJ1-1	TGTGCCAGCTCACTATCAGGACAGGAAGCTTTCTTT	CASSLSGQEAFF
large	TRBV4-2	TRBD2	TRBJ2-1	TGTGCCAGCAGCCAAGATATTGGCGGGAGGGGTTACAATGAGCAGTTCTTC	CASSQDIGGRGYNEQFF
-	TRBV10-2	-	TRBJ1-3	TGCGCCAGCAGTGAGTCCGGGCGGGGGAACACCATATATTTT	CASSESGRGNTIYF
once	TRBV10-3	TRBD1	TRBJ2-3	TGTGCCATCAAAAAGGACAGGCCAGATACGCAGTATTTT	CAIKKDRPDTQYF
-	TRBV24-1	TRBD2	TRBJ2-5	TGTGCCACCAGTGACAGGACTAGGGGAGAGACCCAGTACTTC	CATSDRTRGETQYF
-	TRBV5-8	-	TRBJ2-7	TGTGCCAGCAGCGCTTACTACGAGCAGTACTTC	CASSAYYEQYF
-	TRBV19	-	TRBJ1-3	TGTGCCAGTAGTATGGTGGGGAACCCTGGAAACACCATATATTTT	CASSMVGNPGNTIYF
once	TRBV9	-	TRBJ1-3	TGTGCCAGCAGCGGATACAGTGGCTTGCGTGGAAACACCATATATTTT	CASSGYSGLRGNTIYF
-	TRBV12-5	TRBD2	TRBJ2-3	TGTGCTAGTGGTTTGCCTTCCAGGAGTGCTCTAGCGGGAGGCGGTGTAGTGGGAGATACGCAGTATTTT	CASGLPSRSALAGGGVVGDTQYF
-	TRBV18	-	TRBJ2-2	TGTGCCAGCTCCCCCCAGGCCGGGGAGCTGTTTTTT	CASSPQAGELFF
-	TRBV7-5	-	TRBJ1-3	TGTGCCAGAACCGATTTCAGGGGGCCCGGAAACACCATATATTTT	CARTDFRGPGNTIYF
-	TRBV28	-	TRBJ2-7	TGTGCCAGCACCCGGACGGGATCCTACGAGCAGTACTTC	CASTRTGSYEQYF
-	TRBV18	TRBD1	TRBJ2-2	TGTGCCAGCTCACCACGATCTTTGGACAGGGGTTACACCGGGGAGCTGTTTTTT	CASSPRSLDRGYTGELFF
-	TRBV11-3	-	TRBJ2-1	TGTGCCAGCAGCTTAGGGGTCAGGTCCCACAATGAGCAGTTCTTC	CASSLGVRSHNEQFF
-	TRBV7-9	TRBD2	TRBJ2-1	TGTGCCAGCACGGAGATAAGACTAGCGGGACATGAGCAGTTCTTC	CASTEIRLAGHEQFF
-	TRBV11-1	-	TRBJ1-1	TGTGCCAGCAGCTTGGGCTTCGGGGGAGGGAACACTGAAGCTTTCTTT	CASSLGFGGGNTEAFF
-	TRBV19	-	TRBJ2-3	TGTGCCAGTAGTATAGATGGTCAGGAGGGAGATACGCAGTATTTT	CASSIDGQEGDTQYF
-	TRBV6-2/TRBV6-3	TRBD1	TRBJ1-6	TGTGCCAGCAGTTACGTAGGGACAGAAGATTCACCCCTCCACTTT	CASSYVGTEDSPLHF
-	TRBV7-9	-	TRBJ2-3	TGTGCCAGCAGCTTAAGCACAGGGACAGATACGCAGTATTTT	CASSLSTGTDTQYF
-	TRBV20-1	TRBD2	TRBJ2-7	TGCAGTGCTAGTGGGCTAGCGGGCCGCTACGAGCAGTACTTC	CSASGLAGRYEQYF
-	TRBV19	TRBD2	TRBJ2-2	TGTGCCAGTACCGAAACTAGCGGGAGACTTACCGGGGAGCTGTTTTTT	CASTETSGRLTGELFF
-	TRBV10-3	TRBD2	TRBJ2-1	TGTGCCATCAGTGAGTCCAGTCCGGGACTAGCGGGAGAGGAGAATGAGCAGTTCTTC	CAISESSPGLAGEENEQFF
-	TRBV11-2	-	TRBJ2-2	TGTGCCAGCAGCCTAACCTATTCCACCGGGGAGCTGTTTTTT	CASSLTYSTGELFF
-	TRBV5-4	TRBD1	TRBJ2-7	TGTGCCAGCAGCCTGACAGGGGGCAACGAGCAGTACTTC	CASSLTGGNEQYF
-	TRBV28	-	TRBJ2-2	TGTGCCAGCAGGGAAAGCGTCGCGAACACCGGGGAGCTGTTTTTT	CASRESVANTGELFF
-	TRBV21-1	-	TRBJ2-7	TGTGCCAGCAGCAAATGCTACGAGCAGTACTTC	CASSKCYEQYF
-	TRBV29-1	TRBD1	TRBJ1-2	TGCAGCGTTGATCCCAGGGGGTATGGCTACACCTTC	CSVDPRGYGYTF
once	TRBV5-5	-	TRBJ2-7	TGTGCCAGCAGAGAGGGGGGACTCCCAAGAAACGAGCAGTACTTC	CASREGGLPRNEQYF
-	TRBV9	-	TRBJ2-5	TGTGCCAGCAGCGTAGGGTATCGGACGTACCAAGAGACCCAGTACTTC	CASSVGYRTYQETQYF
-	TRBV3-1/TRBV3-2	-	TRBJ1-1	TGTGCCAGCAGCCATGGCAATATGAACACTGAAGCTTTCTTT	CASSHGNMNTEAFF
-	TRBV15	-	TRBJ1-5	TGTGCCACCAGCGCTGACACTGGGACGTCAGAGCCCCAGCATTTT	CATSADTGTSEPQHF
-	TRBV24-1	-	TRBJ2-5	TGTGCCACCCAGGGCTCGGGGGTGGAGACCCAGTACTTC	CATQGSGVETQYF
-	TRBV7-9	-	TRBJ1-5	TGTGCCAGCAGCTTAGCGGGAGCACAACCCCAGCATTTT	CASSLAGAQPQHF
-	TRBV27	-	TRBJ1-1	TGTGCCAGCTGGGGGGGAAGAGGAGTGAACACTGAAGCTTTCTTT	CASWGGRGVNTEAFF
-	TRBV5-1	TRBD2	TRBJ2-7	TGCGCCAGCAGCTTGGCTAGCGGGAACTCCTACGAGCAGTACTTC	CASSLASGNSYEQYF
once	TRBV11-2	-	TRBJ2-7	TGTGCCAGCAGCTTACGTACCGAGCAGTACTTC	CASSLRTEQYF
-	TRBV6-5	TRBD1	TRBJ2-1	TGTGCCAGCAGAACCGGGACAGGGTTGCTAAATGAGCAGTTCTTC	CASRTGTGLLNEQFF
-	TRBV5-1	-	TRBJ2-7	TGCGCCAGCAGCTTGCGGGGAACCTACGAGCAGTACTTC	CASSLRGTYEQYF
-	TRBV6-6	-	TRBJ2-7	TGTGCCAGCAGTTACTCCCGGCAAGGTGGAGGCTACGAGCAGTACTTC	CASSYSRQGGGYEQYF
-	TRBV30	-	TRBJ2-1	TGTGCCTGGAGTGTACCGGGATCCCGGGGCAGCGATGAGCAGTTCTTC	CAWSVPGSRGSDEQFF
-	TRBV7-6	-	TRBJ1-5	TGTGCCAGCAGCTTAGACGTCGTTGTCAATCAGCCCCAGCATTTT	CASSLDVVVNQPQHF
once	TRBV14	TRBD2	TRBJ2-1	TGTGCCAGCAGCCAAGGAAAAGGACTAGCGATCTACAATGAGCAGTTCTTC	CASSQGKGLAIYNEQFF
-	TRBV7-3	-	TRBJ2-5	TGTGCCAGCAGCTCGGGACTGCGAGGAGAGACCCAGTACTTC	CASSSGLRGETQYF
once	TRBV21-1	-	TRBJ2-7	TGTGCCAGCAGCAAAACTCTTAAACCGGGACAGGTAACGGACGAGCAGTACTTC	CASSKTLKPGQVTDEQYF
-	TRBV24-1	-	TRBJ2-3	TGTGCCACCAGTGATCCAACCGGGAAGAAAGAGTACGGTACGCAGTATTTT	CATSDPTGKKEYGTQYF
-	TRBV10-3	TRBD1	TRBJ2-7	TGTGCCATCAGTGCTTGGACAGGGGGCACCTACGAGCAGTACTTC	CAISAWTGGTYEQYF
once	TRBV7-2	TRBD2	TRBJ2-1	TGTGCCAGCAGCTTAAAGCGGGAGTCGGTGCAGTTCTTC	CASSLKRESVQFF
-	TRBV10-3	TRBD1	TRBJ1-2	TGTGCCATCAGTGCAGACTTAGCGGACAGGGGGATTACTTATGGCTACACCTTC	CAISADLADRGITYGYTF
once	TRBV7-9	TRBD2	TRBJ2-2	TGTGCCAGCAGCTTAGATCTAGCGGGAGTTACCGGGGAGCTGTTTTTT	CASSLDLAGVTGELFF
-	TRBV12-5	-	TRBJ2-2	TGTGCTAGTGGACAGGGAAACACCGGGGAGCTGTTTTTT	CASGQGNTGELFF
few	TRBV30	-	TRBJ2-7	TGTGCCTGGAGTAGGGGAGCGGTCTACGAGCAGTACTTC	CAWSRGAVYEQYF
-	TRBV7-9	-	TRBJ1-5	TGTGCCAGCAGCGGTAGCAATCAGCCCCAGCATTTT	CASSGSNQPQHF
-	TRBV6-5	-	TRBJ1-1	TGTGCCAGCAGCGGTAAACAGAACACTGAAGCTTTCTTT	CASSGKQNTEAFF
-	TRBV20-1	TRBD1	TRBJ2-7	TGCAGTGCCTCCAGGGGGATCGAGCAGTACTTC	CSASRGIEQYF
-	TRBV4-1	-	TRBJ2-3	TGCGCCAGCAGCCAAGATTCCCTCACAGATACGCAGTATTTT	CASSQDSLTDTQYF
-	TRBV9	-	TRBJ2-3	TGTGCCAGCAGCGTGACACTAGCAGATACGCAGTATTTT	CASSVTLADTQYF
-	TRBV2	TRBD2	TRBJ2-5	TGTGCCAGCAGTGGTGGCGGGAGGGGGGAGACCCAGTACTTC	CASSGGGRGETQYF
large	TRBV28	TRBD1	TRBJ1-2	TGTGCCAGCAGTAAAACAGGGGTTTTGCATGGCTACACCTTC	CASSKTGVLHGYTF
-	TRBV18	-	TRBJ2-1	TGTGCCAGCTCACCACCGGGGGCGACGGCACCTTACAATGAGCAGTTCTTC	CASSPPGATAPYNEQFF